Only a few counts were recorded for the clone carrying this T cell receptor beta chain. Its antigen is currently unknown. These data originate in a study of T cells in localized non-small cell lung cancer. The CDR3 is 15 residues long. CDR1 and CDR2 from the germline V gene are MGHRA and YSYEKL. V lost 0 bases, J lost 2 bases, and 3 bases stayed unmatched. Clones were read by immunoSEQ multiplex PCR, and TCRdb kept only the in-frame ones, dropping some. The sample lists about 59,000 clones; about nine tenths were seen once. Findings and caveats of the study: Owing to sequencing of a solitary tumor region, heterogeneity cannot be discounted. The highest T cell clonality was in uninvolved adjacent lung, above tumor.

V and J are TRBV4-1 and TRBJ1-2; 7 nucleotides agree with TRBD1. The source of this sequence is a man aged 40 to 75 with stage I lung adenocarcinoma. This material consisted of peripheral blood, taken before any cancer treatment. The CDR3 region is CASSQETGVNYGYTF. The CDR3 nucleotides read TGCGCCAGCAGCCAAGAAACAGGGGTAAACTATGGCTACACCTTC.